The subject of this entry is one T cell receptor beta chain. Trimming took 5 bases from V and 0 from J, leaving 10 bases between them. Germline CDR1 is KGHSH and CDR2 is LQKENI. The CDR3 runs 15 residues. This specimen comes from a study of cytotoxic CD8 clonotypes in ibrutinib-treated CLL. Sequencing used immunoSEQ multiplex PCR; TCRdb keeps in-frame clones, though not all of them. The sample shows 250,000 to 350,000 clones, less than 85% of them seen only once. The starting material was PBMCs, obtained at disease progression, from a patient treated with ibrutinib. V gene TRBV18 combines with J gene TRBJ2-2, with D tentatively TRBD1 (6 bases). This TCR was recovered from a human donor with chronic lymphocytic leukemia. The CDR3 sequence is CASSADRANTGELFF. The CDR3 DNA sequence: TGTGCCAGCTCAGCGGACAGAGCGAACACCGGGGAGCTGTTTTTT.